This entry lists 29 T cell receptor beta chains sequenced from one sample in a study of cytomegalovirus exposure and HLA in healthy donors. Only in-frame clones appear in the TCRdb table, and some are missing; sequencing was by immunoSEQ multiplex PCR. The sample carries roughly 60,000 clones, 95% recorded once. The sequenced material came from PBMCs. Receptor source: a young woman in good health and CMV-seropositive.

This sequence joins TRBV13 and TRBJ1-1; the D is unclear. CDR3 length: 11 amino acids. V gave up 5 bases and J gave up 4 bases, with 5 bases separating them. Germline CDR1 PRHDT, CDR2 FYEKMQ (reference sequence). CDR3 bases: TGTGCCAGCAGCCTCGGCACTGAAGCTTTCTTT. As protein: CASSLGTEAFF. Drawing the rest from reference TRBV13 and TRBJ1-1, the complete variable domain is AAGVIQSPRHLIKEKRETATLKCYPIPRHDTVYWYQQGPGQDPQFLISFYEKMQSDKGSIPDRFSAQQFSDYHSELNMSSLELGDSALYFCASSLGTEAFFGQGTRLTVV.

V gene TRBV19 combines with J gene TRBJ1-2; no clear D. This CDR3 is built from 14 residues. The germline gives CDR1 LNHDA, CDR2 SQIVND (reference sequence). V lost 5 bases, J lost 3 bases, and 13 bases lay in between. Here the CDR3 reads CASSAPPDYYGYTF. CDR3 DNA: TGTGCCAGTAGTGCGCCTCCTGATTACTATGGCTACACCTTC.

CDR3 sequence reads: CASTTGLAGEQFF. CDR3 nucleotide sequence: TGTGCCAGCACGACGGGACTAGCGGGGGAGCAGTTCTTC. The chain joins TRBV6-5 to TRBJ2-1, with TRBD2 matching 13 bases. Germline V gene lookup returns CDR1 MNHEY and CDR2 SVGAGI. After removal of 7 bases from V and 10 bases from J, the junction contained 4 bases not matched to a gene. The CDR3 is made up of 13 amino acids.

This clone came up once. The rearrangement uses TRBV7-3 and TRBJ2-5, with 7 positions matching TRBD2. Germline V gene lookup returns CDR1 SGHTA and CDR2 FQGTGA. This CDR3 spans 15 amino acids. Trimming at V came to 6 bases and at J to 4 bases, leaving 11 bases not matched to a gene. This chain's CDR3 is CASSSGTIHTETQYF. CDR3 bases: TGTGCCAGCAGTTCCGGGACTATCCATACAGAGACCCAGTACTTC.

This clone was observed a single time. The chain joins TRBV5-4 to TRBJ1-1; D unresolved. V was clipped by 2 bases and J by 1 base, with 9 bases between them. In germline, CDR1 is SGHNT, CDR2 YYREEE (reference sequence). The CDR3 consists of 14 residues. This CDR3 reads CASSFSSGNTEAFF. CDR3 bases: TGTGCCAGCAGCTTTTCATCAGGGAACACTGAAGCTTTCTTT.

CDR3 nucleotide sequence: TGTGCCAGCAGTACCCCGGGACTAGCAACAACCCACGAGCAGTACTTC. Protein sequence: CASSTPGLATTHEQYF. This chain connects TRBV28 to TRBJ2-7; 9 bases are shared with TRBD2. The CDR3 is made up of 16 amino acids. In germline, CDR1 is MDHEN, CDR2 SYDVKM. Losses at the gene ends were 5 bases for V and 5 bases for J; bases not matched to a gene: 13.

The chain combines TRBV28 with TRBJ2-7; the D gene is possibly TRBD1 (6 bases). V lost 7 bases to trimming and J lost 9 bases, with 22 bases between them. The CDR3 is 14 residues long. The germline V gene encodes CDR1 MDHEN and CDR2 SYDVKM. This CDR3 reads CASTPPPRQAGQYF. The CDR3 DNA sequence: TGTGCCAGCACCCCACCCCCCCGACAGGCAGGGCAGTACTTC. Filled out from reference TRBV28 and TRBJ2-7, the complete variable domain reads DVKVTQSSRYLVKRTGEKVFLECVQDMDHENMFWYRQDPGLGLRLIYFSYDVKMKEKGDIPEGYSVSREKKERFSLILESASTNQTSMYLCASTPPPRQAGQYFGPGTRLTVT.

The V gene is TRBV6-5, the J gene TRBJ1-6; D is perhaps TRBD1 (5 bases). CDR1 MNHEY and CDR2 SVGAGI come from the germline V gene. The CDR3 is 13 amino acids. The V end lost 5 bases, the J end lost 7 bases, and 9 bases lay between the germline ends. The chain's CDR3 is CASSLDRNSPLHF. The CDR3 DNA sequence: TGTGCCAGCAGTCTTGACAGAAATTCACCCCTCCACTTT.

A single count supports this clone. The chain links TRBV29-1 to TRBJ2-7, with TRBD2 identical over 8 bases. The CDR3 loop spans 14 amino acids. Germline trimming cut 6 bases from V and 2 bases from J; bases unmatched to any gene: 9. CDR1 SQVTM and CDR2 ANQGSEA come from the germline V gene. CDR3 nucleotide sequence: TGCAGCGTCAGCGGGGGAGAGGCCCCCTACGAGCAGTACTTC. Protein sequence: CSVSGGEAPYEQYF.

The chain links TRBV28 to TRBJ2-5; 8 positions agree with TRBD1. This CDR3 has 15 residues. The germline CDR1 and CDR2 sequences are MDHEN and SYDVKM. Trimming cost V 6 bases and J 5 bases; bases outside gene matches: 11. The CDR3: CASRGQVTSGETQYF. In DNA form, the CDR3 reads TGTGCCAGCAGGGGACAGGTCACCTCCGGGGAGACCCAGTACTTC.

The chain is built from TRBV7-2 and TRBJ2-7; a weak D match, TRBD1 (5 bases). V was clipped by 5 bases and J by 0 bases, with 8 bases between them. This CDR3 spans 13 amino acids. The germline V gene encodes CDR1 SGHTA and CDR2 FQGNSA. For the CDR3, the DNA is TGTGCCAGCAGCAAACAGGTCTCCTACGAGCAGTACTTC. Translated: CASSKQVSYEQYF.

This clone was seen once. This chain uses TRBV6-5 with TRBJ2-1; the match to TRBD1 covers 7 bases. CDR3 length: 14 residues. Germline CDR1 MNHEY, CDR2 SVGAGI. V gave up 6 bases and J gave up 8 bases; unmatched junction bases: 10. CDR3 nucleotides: TGTGCCAGCAGCCAAGACAGGGAATCTGATGAGCAGTTCTTC. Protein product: CASSQDRESDEQFF.

CDR3 in amino acids: CASSHRDSPYEQYF. CDR3 DNA sequence: TGTGCCAGCTCGCATCGGGACAGCCCCTACGAGCAGTACTTC. The V and J genes are TRBV18 and TRBJ2-7; 7 bases align to TRBD1. Germline lookup yields CDR1 KGHSH and CDR2 LQKENI. The CDR3 is 14 residues long. V trimming: 6 bases; J trimming: 2 bases; junction bases outside the gene matches: 7.

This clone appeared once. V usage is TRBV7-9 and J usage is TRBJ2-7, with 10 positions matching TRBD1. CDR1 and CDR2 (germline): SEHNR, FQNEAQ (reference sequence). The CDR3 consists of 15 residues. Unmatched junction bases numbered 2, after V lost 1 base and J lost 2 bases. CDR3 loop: CASSLGQGAPYEQYF. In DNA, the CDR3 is TGTGCCAGCAGCTTAGGACAGGGGGCCCCCTACGAGCAGTACTTC.

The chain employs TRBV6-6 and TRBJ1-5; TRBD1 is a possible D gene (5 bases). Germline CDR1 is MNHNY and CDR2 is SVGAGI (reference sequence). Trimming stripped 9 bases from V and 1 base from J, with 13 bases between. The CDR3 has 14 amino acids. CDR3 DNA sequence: TGTGCCAGTCGACAGCATGGAAGCAATCAGCCCCAGCATTTT. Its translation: CASRQHGSNQPQHF.

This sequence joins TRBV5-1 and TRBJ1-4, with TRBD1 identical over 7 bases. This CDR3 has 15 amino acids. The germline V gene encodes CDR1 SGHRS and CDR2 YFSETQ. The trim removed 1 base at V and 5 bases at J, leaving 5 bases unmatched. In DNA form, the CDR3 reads TGCGCCAGCAGCTTGTTTACAGGGGTAAATGAAAAACTGTTTTTT. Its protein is CASSLFTGVNEKLFF.

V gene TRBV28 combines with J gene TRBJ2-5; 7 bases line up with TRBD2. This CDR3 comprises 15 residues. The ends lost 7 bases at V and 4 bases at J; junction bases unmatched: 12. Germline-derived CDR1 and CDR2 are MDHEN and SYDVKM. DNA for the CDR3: TGTGCCAGCACCACCCCGGCCGGGGGGTCAGAGACCCAGTACTTC. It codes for CASTTPAGGSETQYF. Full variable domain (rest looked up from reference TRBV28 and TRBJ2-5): DVKVTQSSRYLVKRTGEKVFLECVQDMDHENMFWYRQDPGLGLRLIYFSYDVKMKEKGDIPEGYSVSREKKERFSLILESASTNQTSMYLCASTTPAGGSETQYFGPGTRLLVL.

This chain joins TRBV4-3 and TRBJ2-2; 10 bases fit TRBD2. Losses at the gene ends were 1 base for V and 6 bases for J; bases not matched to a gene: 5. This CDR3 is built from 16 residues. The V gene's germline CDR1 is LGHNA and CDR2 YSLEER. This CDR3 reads CASSQASGGAAGELFF. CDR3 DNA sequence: TGCGCCAGCAGCCAAGCCAGCGGGGGGGCAGCCGGGGAGCTGTTTTTT.

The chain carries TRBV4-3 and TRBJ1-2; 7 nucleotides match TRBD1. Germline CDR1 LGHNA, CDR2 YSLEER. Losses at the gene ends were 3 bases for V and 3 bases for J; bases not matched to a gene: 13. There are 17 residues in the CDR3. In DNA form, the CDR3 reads TGCGCCAGCAGCCAGAGAGTCCGGGACAGCTCTTACTATGGCTACACCTTC. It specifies CASSQRVRDSSYYGYTF.

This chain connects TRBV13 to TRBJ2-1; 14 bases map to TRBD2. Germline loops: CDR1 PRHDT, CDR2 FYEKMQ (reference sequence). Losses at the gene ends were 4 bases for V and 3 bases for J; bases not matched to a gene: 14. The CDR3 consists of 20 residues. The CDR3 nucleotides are TGTGCCAGCAGCTCCCAAAATGGACTAGCGGGGGGACAGGACTACAATGAGCAGTTCTTC. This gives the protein CASSSQNGLAGGQDYNEQFF.

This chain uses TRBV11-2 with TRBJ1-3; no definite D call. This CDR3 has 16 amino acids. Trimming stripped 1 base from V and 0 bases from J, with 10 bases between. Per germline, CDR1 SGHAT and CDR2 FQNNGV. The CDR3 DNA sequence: TGTGCCAGCAGCTTAGGGTCTCAGATCTCTGGAAACACCATATATTTT. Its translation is CASSLGSQISGNTIYF.

This chain's CDR3 is CASSLIRGRGYTF. Here the CDR3 DNA reads TGTGCCAGCAGCTTAATCAGGGGCCGAGGCTACACCTTC. This chain joins TRBV7-2 and TRBJ1-2; D perhaps matches TRBD1 (6 bases). The CDR3 has 13 residues. V lost 2 bases to trimming and J lost 8 bases, with 12 bases between them. Looked up from germline, CDR1 is SGHTA and CDR2 is FQGNSA.

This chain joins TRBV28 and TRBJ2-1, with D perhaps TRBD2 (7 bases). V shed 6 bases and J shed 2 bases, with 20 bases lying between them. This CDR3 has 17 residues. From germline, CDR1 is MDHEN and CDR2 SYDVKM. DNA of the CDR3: TGTGCCAGCAGCTCCATGGGGGCGGGAGTGGCCTACAATGAGCAGTTCTTC. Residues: CASSSMGAGVAYNEQFF.

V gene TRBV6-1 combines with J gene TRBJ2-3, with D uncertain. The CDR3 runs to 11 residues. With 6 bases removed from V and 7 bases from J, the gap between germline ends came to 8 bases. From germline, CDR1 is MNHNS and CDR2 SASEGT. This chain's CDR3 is CASRYTYTQYF. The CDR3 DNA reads TGTGCCAGCAGATACACCTATACGCAGTATTTT.

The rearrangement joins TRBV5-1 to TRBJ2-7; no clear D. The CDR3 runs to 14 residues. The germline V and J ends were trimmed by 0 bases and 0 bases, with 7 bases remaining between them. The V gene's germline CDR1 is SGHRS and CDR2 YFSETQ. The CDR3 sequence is CASSLDASSYEQYF. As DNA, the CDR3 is TGCGCCAGCAGCTTGGATGCCAGCTCCTACGAGCAGTACTTC. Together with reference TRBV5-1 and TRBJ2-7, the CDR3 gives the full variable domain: KAGVTQTPRYLIKTRGQQVTLSCSPISGHRSVSWYQQTPGQGLQFLFEYFSETQRNKGNFPGRFSGRQFSNSRSEMNVSTLELGDSALYLCASSLDASSYEQYFGPGTRLTVT.

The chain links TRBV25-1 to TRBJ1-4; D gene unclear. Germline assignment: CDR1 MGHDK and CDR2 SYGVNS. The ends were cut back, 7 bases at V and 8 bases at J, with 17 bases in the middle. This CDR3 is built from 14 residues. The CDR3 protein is CASNPTGYGEKLFF. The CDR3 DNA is TGTGCCAGCAATCCAACGGGGTACGGCGAAAAACTGTTTTTT.

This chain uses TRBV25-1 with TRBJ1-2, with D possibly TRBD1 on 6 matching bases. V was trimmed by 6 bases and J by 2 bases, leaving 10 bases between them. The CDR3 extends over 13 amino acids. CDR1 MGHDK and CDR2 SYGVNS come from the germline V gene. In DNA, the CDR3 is TGTGCCAGCAGCCTCACAGGGAACTATGGCTACACCTTC. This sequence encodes CASSLTGNYGYTF.

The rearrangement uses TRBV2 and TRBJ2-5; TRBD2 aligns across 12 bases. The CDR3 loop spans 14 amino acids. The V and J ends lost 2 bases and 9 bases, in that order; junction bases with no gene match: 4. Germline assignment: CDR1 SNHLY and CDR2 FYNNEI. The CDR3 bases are TGTGCCAGCAGTGAAAACCTAGCGGGAGGGCCCCAGTACTTC. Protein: CASSENLAGGPQYF.

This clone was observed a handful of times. CDR3 sequence: CASSRVRGSSYEQYF. In DNA form, the CDR3 reads TGTGCCAGCAGCCGAGTACGGGGGAGCTCCTACGAGCAGTACTTC. This chain uses TRBV11-2 with TRBJ2-7, with a weak D call TRBD2 (6 bases). CDR1 and CDR2 from the germline V gene are SGHAT and FQNNGV. The CDR3 runs 15 residues. V lost 5 bases and J 0 bases, leaving 14 bases between the germline ends.